The following is a T cell receptor (beta chain) sequence with its context. The antigen remains unidentified. This record comes from a study of shared clonotypes between healthy human individuals. The run depth of the assay was deep. Here immunoSEQ multiplex PCR was the method, and the copy in TCRdb shows in-frame clones only, minus some. The sample consists of more than 900,000 clones, 70% to 80% of them appearing once. CDR3 length: 16 amino acids. Looked up from germline, CDR1 is KGHSH and CDR2 is LQKENI. V was clipped by 2 bases and J by 5 bases; unmatched bases: 7. Overall study results and limits: Estimated richness values were generally larger in naive subsets than in memory subsets. Among non-shared clonotypes, generation probabilities were lower than among those shared by all four donors.

The V and J genes are TRBV18 and TRBJ1-1, with TRBD1 matching 11 bases. The sample comprised memory CD4+ T cells from PBMCs. Subset specified: CD45RA-negative fraction. The receptor was derived from a man between 18 and 35 years old in good health. Some clones in this sample may be carry-over from other donors' samples. The CDR3 spells CASSPGTGGLETEAFF. The CDR3 nucleotides are TGTGCCAGCTCACCAGGGACAGGGGGATTGGAAACTGAAGCTTTCTTT.